The clone carrying this T cell receptor beta chain showed up just a few times. From RNA transcripts, TCR beta CDR3 regions were amplified. In the first-round RT-PCR of the TCR CDR3, the HTBI primer set was used. TCRdb processed the multiplex PCR reads anew with MiXCR; each CDR3 protein has one entry. The data contain roughly 420,000 distinct CDR3 sequences, less than 20% of them singletons. This record comes from a study of T cells in Graves' hyperthyroidism and ophthalmopathy. In germline, CDR1 is MNHEY, CDR2 SVGEGT. The CDR3 has 13 residues. V was pared by 2 bases and J by 1 base, with 5 bases between.

Sequenced: blood. This TCR came from a woman in her late teens or twenties with Graves' hyperthyroidism. J is TRBJ2-5 and V is TRBV6-2 or TRBV6-3; the D is unclear. CDR3 sequence reads: CASSYGRQETQYF. CDR3 nucleotide sequence: TGTGCCAGCAGTTACGGTCGCCAAGAGACCCAGTACTTC.